The present T cell receptor beta chain was sequenced within a study of T-cell memory formation after mild COVID-19. General study findings and limits: Day 37-peaking second-wave clones had unconfirmed SARS-CoV-2 specificity. CD4/CD8 balance held among clones contracting day 15 to 85, and later expanders leaned CD4+. Contracting clones localized mainly to CM and EM when CD4+ and mainly to EMRA when CD8+. There were some responding clones in pre-infection memory, which suggested that cross-reactive memory had joined.

This CDR3 has 13 amino acids. Germline V gene sequence: CDR1 MGHRA, CDR2 YSYEKL. V gave up 4 bases and J gave up 2 bases, with 8 bases separating them. TCRdb ran MiXCR on the 5' RACE reads and lists one entry per CDR3 protein. The repertoire holds approximately 100,000 distinct CDR3 sequences, more than 20% seen once, with roughly 39% in the top ten. This clonotype showed up just a few times. What it binds is unknown. The TCR was taken from a man aged 18 to 30 who had mild COVID-19 (a few samples of this study predate the infection). Cell type and time point are not known. The chain uses TRBV4-1 and TRBJ1-1, with D possibly matching TRBD1 (6 bases). The sequenced sample consisted of PBMCs or a T cell subset sorted from them (not recorded which). The DNA for the CDR3 is TGCGCCAGCAGCCGGACAGCCAACACTGAAGCTTTCTTT. Protein: CASSRTANTEAFF.